The 20 T cell receptor beta chains below come from one sample, sequenced in a study of regulatory T cells in long-lasting Graves disease. Time point reported: persistent/refractory GD, antithyroid drugs over 5 years with positive TRAb. RNA isolated from PBMCs was used to make the TCR library. To make TCR beta libraries, researchers used iRepertoire HTBI primers and Arm-PCR of CDR3 regions. MiXCR was run by TCRdb on the multiplex PCR reads, yielding one entry per CDR3 protein. The sample carries 400,000 to 500,000 distinct CDR3 sequences, roughly 21% recorded once. Sequencing was performed on peripheral blood mononuclear cells (PBMCs), taken when the disease was refractory, from a patient treated with antithyroid drugs. The receptors come from a female donor with Graves disease.

In regard to this clonotype: A junction boundary mismatches the germline segment, possibly from a read error. The CDR3 DNA is TGTGCCAGCAGCCAAGCCCGGGACAGGAGTTTCTTC. Translation: CASSQARDRSFF. The chain carries TRBV3-1 and TRBJ1-2; TRBD1 matches at 8 bases. This CDR3 is 12 amino acids long. Germline V gives CDR1 LGHDT, CDR2 YNNKEL (reference sequence).

To note about this clonotype: With a much larger clone just one base away, this may be a read error. The gene calls are TRBV28 and TRBJ2-5; D perhaps matches TRBD1 (6 bases). The CDR3 length is 13 residues. Germline values: CDR1 MDHEN, CDR2 SYDVKM. V was shortened by 5 bases and J by 7 bases, with 14 bases between the two germline ends. CDR3: CASSQQGIGTQYF. The CDR3 DNA reads TGTGCCAGCAGTCAACAGGGTATCGGGACCCAGTACTTC.

This clonotype was picked up many times. This chain uses TRBV2 with TRBJ2-5; possibly TRBD2 for D (6 bases). The CDR3 has 15 amino acids. Germline V gene sequence: CDR1 SNHLY, CDR2 FYNNEI. The ends were cut back, 4 bases at V and 1 base at J, with 13 bases in the middle. The CDR3 DNA is TGTGCCAGCAGTGGGGTAGCGGAGCTCCAAGAGACCCAGTACTTC. Amino acid sequence: CASSGVAELQETQYF.

This clonotype was seen repeatedly, ten times or more. This sequence joins TRBV28 and TRBJ1-1; D remains ambiguous. Germline values: CDR1 MDHEN, CDR2 SYDVKM. Trimming stripped 2 bases from V and 2 bases from J, with 9 bases between. The CDR3 contains 14 residues. CDR3: CASSLPRKNTEAFF. The CDR3 DNA sequence: TGTGCCAGCAGTTTACCGCGGAAAAACACTGAAGCTTTCTTT.

This clonotype was counted many times. This sequence joins TRBV28 and TRBJ1-6; no firm D call. This CDR3 has 17 residues. Per germline, CDR1 MDHEN and CDR2 SYDVKM. The V gene lost 5 bases and the J gene lost 2 bases, with 16 bases spanning the gap. The CDR3 loop is CASSLKMGYTYNSPLHF. The DNA for the CDR3 is TGTGCCAGCAGTCTAAAGATGGGCTACACCTATAATTCACCCCTCCACTTT.

This clonotype came up many times. This chain connects TRBV7-2 to TRBJ1-1; D remains ambiguous. Looked up from germline, CDR1 is SGHTA and CDR2 is FQGNSA. The CDR3 length is 14 residues. V shed 2 bases and J shed 1 base, with 8 bases lying between them. The CDR3 loop is CASSLIQSNTEAFF. CDR3 DNA: TGTGCCAGCAGCTTAATTCAGTCGAACACTGAAGCTTTCTTT.

J is TRBJ2-1 and V is TRBV24-1; 7 nucleotides line up with TRBD2. The CDR3 totals 15 residues. The V gene's germline CDR1 is KGHDR and CDR2 SFDVKD. After removal of 5 bases from V and 10 bases from J, the junction contained 13 bases not matched to a gene. The CDR3 reads CATSGSGRGGGEQFF. CDR3 DNA: TGTGCCACCAGTGGTTCTGGGCGGGGCGGGGGAGAGCAGTTCTTC.

The chain employs TRBV28 and TRBJ2-1; 10 bases agree with TRBD2. This CDR3 contains 16 residues. Per germline, CDR1 MDHEN and CDR2 SYDVKM. J lost 7 bases, V lost 6 bases, and 12 bases had no gene match. This chain's CDR3 is CASSLPGASGRNEQFF. CDR3 sequence (DNA): TGTGCCAGCAGCCTCCCCGGGGCTAGCGGGAGAAATGAGCAGTTCTTC.

This clonotype was seen many times. The chain couples TRBV28 to TRBJ2-6; D is unclear. CDR1 is MDHEN, CDR2 SYDVKM, per germline. This CDR3 is 15 amino acids long. V was trimmed by 3 bases and J by 2 bases, leaving 8 bases between them. The CDR3 region has the DNA TGTGCCAGCAGTTTGCGGTATGCTGGGGCCAACGTCCTGACTTTC. Amino acids: CASSLRYAGANVLTF. The full variable domain, completed using reference TRBV28 and TRBJ2-6, is DVKVTQSSRYLVKRTGEKVFLECVQDMDHENMFWYRQDPGLGLRLIYFSYDVKMKEKGDIPEGYSVSREKKERFSLILESASTNQTSMYLCASSLRYAGANVLTFGAGSRLTVL.

The chain carries TRBV12-3 or TRBV12-4 and TRBJ2-7; perhaps TRBD2 as D (6 bases). This CDR3 contains 15 residues. Trimming pared 4 bases from V and 2 bases from J, leaving 15 bases between. The CDR3 loop is CASSSGLTVPYEQYF. The CDR3 nucleotides read TGTGCCAGCAGTTCGGGACTTACGGTACCCTACGAGCAGTACTTC.

This clonotype appeared many times. This chain uses TRBV14 with TRBJ1-1; D not resolved. V was shortened by 4 bases and J by 7 bases, with 10 bases between the two germline ends. CDR3 length: 12 residues. From germline, CDR1 is SGHDN and CDR2 FVKESK. As DNA, the CDR3 is TGTGCCAGCAGCCTGCCGGATGGTGAAGCTTTCTTT. It encodes CASSLPDGEAFF.

The chain joins TRBV20-1 to TRBJ2-3, with TRBD2 matching 8 bases. The V gene's germline CDR1 is DFQATT and CDR2 SNEGSKA (reference sequence). This CDR3 region has 17 residues. V lost 2 bases and J lost 5; bases outside the gene matches: 15. CDR3 sequence: CSARPFPQAGEQDTQYF. CDR3 coding DNA: TGCAGTGCTAGACCGTTTCCACAAGCGGGAGAACAAGATACGCAGTATTTT.

This chain links TRBV7-8 with TRBJ2-2, with D unclear. V was clipped by 8 bases and J by 2 bases, with 9 bases between them. The CDR3 has 13 amino acids. Germline V gene data show CDR1 as SGHVS and CDR2 as FQNEAQ. CDR3 residues: CASARANTGELFF. CDR3 bases: TGTGCCAGCGCACGGGCAAACACCGGGGAGCTGTTTTTT.

The chain couples TRBV9 to TRBJ1-3; 7 bases agree with TRBD1. The CDR3 contains 16 residues. The ends lost 4 bases at V and 1 base at J; junction bases unmatched: 8. The V gene's germline CDR1 is SGDLS and CDR2 YYNGEE. CDR3 nucleotide sequence: TGTGCCAGCAGCCCCAGGGGGGATTCTTCTGGAAACACCATATATTTT. Translation: CASSPRGDSSGNTIYF.

The chain combines TRBV19 with TRBJ2-5; D possibly uses TRBD1 or TRBD2 (6 bases each). CDR1 and CDR2 (germline): LNHDA, SQIVND (reference sequence). Trimming cost V 7 bases and J 2 bases, with 14 bases left between them. The CDR3 has 14 amino acids. CDR3 loop: CASNRGDTQETQYF. In nucleotides, the CDR3 is TGTGCCAGTAATAGGGGGGACACTCAAGAGACCCAGTACTTC.

The chain couples TRBV19 to TRBJ1-1; TRBD1 matches 7 bases. Germline CDR1 LNHDA, CDR2 SQIVND (reference sequence). Germline trimming cut 0 bases from V and 3 bases from J; bases unmatched to any gene: 4. This CDR3 is 15 amino acids long. The CDR3 DNA reads TGTGCCAGTAGTATAGACTGGACAGGCTACACTGAAGCTTTCTTT. Residues: CASSIDWTGYTEAFF.

The genes are TRBV6-2 or TRBV6-3 and TRBJ2-7, with 7 nucleotides matching TRBD1. V lost 0 bases, J lost 3 bases, and 8 bases stayed unmatched. There are 16 residues in the CDR3. The germline CDR1 and CDR2 sequences are MNHEY and SVGEGT. The CDR3 nucleotides read TGTGCCAGCAGTTACTCCCCCGGGACAGAGAACTACGAGCAGTACTTC. Protein product: CASSYSPGTENYEQYF.

This clonotype was picked up many times. The chain is built from TRBV28 and TRBJ2-7; D call uncertain. V shed 7 bases and J shed 0 bases, with 19 bases lying between them. The CDR3 covers 16 residues. The germline gives CDR1 MDHEN, CDR2 SYDVKM. The CDR3 loop reads CASTHYSRWGSYEQYF. The CDR3 nucleotides read TGTGCCAGCACCCATTACAGCCGCTGGGGCTCCTACGAGCAGTACTTC.

This clonotype has at least ten counts. The chain carries TRBV28 and TRBJ2-7, with 9 positions matching TRBD2. Germline CDR1 MDHEN, CDR2 SYDVKM. V dropped 3 bases and J dropped 2; count of bases not matched to a gene: 5. CDR3 length: 15 residues. CDR3 residues: CASSFTSGSTYEQYF. The CDR3, as DNA: TGTGCCAGCAGTTTTACTAGCGGGTCCACCTACGAGCAGTACTTC.

The sample holds many counts of this clonotype. The rearrangement uses TRBV28 and TRBJ1-1, with TRBD1 as a possible D gene (5 bases). This CDR3 contains 14 residues. Germline CDR1 reads MDHEN; CDR2 reads SYDVKM. Deletions cut 6 bases from V and 4 bases from J, with 15 bases between. The CDR3: CASREPPGFTEAFF. In nucleotides, the CDR3 is TGTGCCAGCAGAGAACCTCCAGGGTTCACTGAAGCTTTCTTT.